The 5 T cell receptor beta chains reported below all come from one sample, sequenced in a study of chemoradiotherapy in HPV16-positive cancers. The table came from immunoSEQ multiplex PCR; TCRdb's copy has only in-frame clones and leaves some out. The table shows several thousand clones, with roughly 78% occurring only once. This specimen was acquired from a patient who underwent chemoradiotherapy. All receptors derive from a human donor with HPV-associated anogenital cancer.

This chain joins TRBV9 and TRBJ1-5; D uncertain. Trimming pared 3 bases from V and 3 bases from J, leaving 7 bases between. This CDR3 has 13 residues. Germline assignment: CDR1 SGDLS and CDR2 YYNGEE. The chain's CDR3 is CASSATNNQPQHF. The CDR3 nucleotides read TGTGCCAGCAGCGCGACTAACAATCAGCCCCAGCATTTT.

CDR3 residues: CASSYAPGLSGTEAFF. The CDR3 DNA reads as TGTGCCAGCAGTTACGCCCCCGGGTTATCGGGCACTGAAGCTTTCTTT. This chain links TRBV6-5 with TRBJ1-1, with D unresolved. The germline V gene encodes CDR1 MNHEY and CDR2 SVGAGI. The V end lost 2 bases, the J end lost 4 bases, and 17 bases lay between the germline ends. The CDR3 loop spans 16 amino acids.

This sequence joins TRBV18 and TRBJ2-2; D not resolved. From germline, CDR1 is KGHSH and CDR2 LQKENI. This CDR3 is built from 15 residues. Trimming took off 8 bases at V and 6 bases at J, with 19 bases between the two ends. CDR3: CASRILSGLAGELFF. CDR3 nucleotides: TGTGCCAGCCGGATCCTTTCTGGGTTGGCCGGGGAGCTGTTTTTT.

This chain uses TRBV16 with TRBJ1-1; possible D gene TRBD1, 5 bases. The CDR3 has 17 amino acids. Germline CDR1 KGHSY, CDR2 FQNENV. The V gene lost 4 bases and the J gene lost 5 bases, with 23 bases spanning the gap. CDR3 bases: TGTGCCAGCAGCCCCTTGACAGCTCTCCACCGGAGGACTGAAGCTTTCTTT. This encodes CASSPLTALHRRTEAFF.

The chain combines TRBV10-3 with TRBJ2-1, with 7 positions matching TRBD1. Germline CDR1 and CDR2: ENHRY and SYGVKD. V trimming: 10 bases; J trimming: 7 bases; junction bases outside the gene matches: 13. This CDR3 has 14 amino acids. The CDR3 region is CATRTGPTGNEQFF. In DNA form, the CDR3 reads TGTGCCACCCGGACAGGTCCTACCGGGAATGAGCAGTTCTTC.